These T cell receptor beta chains were read from a single sample in a study of CD8 T cells in ankylosing spondylitis. TCRdb fed the 5' RACE reads into MiXCR, producing one record per CDR3 protein. The sample comprises around 150,000 distinct CDR3 sequences, roughly 31% of which are singletons, and approximately 6% rests with the top ten. The sample taken for sequencing was synovial fluid, either unsorted or a sorted T cell fraction (not recorded which). These TCRs come from a male donor with ankylosing spondylitis. The CDR3 runs from the conserved cysteine through the conserved F or W. The D gene is left open where the match is weak. The size entry is marked missing in some rows and otherwise reads once, few, many or a size class.

D gene	V gene	clone size	J gene	CDR3 protein	CDR3 DNA
.	TRBV10-3	many	TRBJ2-5	CAISAKGPRETQYF	TGTGCCATCAGTGCCAAGGGACCCCGAGAGACCCAGTACTTC
.	TRBV5-6	.	TRBJ2-2	CASSSLDRRDTGELFF	TGTGCCAGCAGCTCTCTCGACAGGCGAGACACCGGGGAGCTGTTTTTT
TRBD2	TRBV27	.	TRBJ2-1	CASSWTSGDNEQFF	TGTGCCAGCAGTTGGACTAGCGGAGACAATGAGCAGTTCTTC
TRBD2	TRBV10-3	.	TRBJ2-3	CAINQLAGGQDTQYF	TGTGCCATCAACCAACTAGCGGGGGGGCAAGATACGCAGTATTTT
.	TRBV7-8	.	TRBJ2-3	CASSLAPVADTQYF	TGTGCCAGCAGCTTAGCGCCGGTCGCGGATACGCAGTATTTT
.	TRBV11-2	few	TRBJ2-7	CASQFGGSREQYF	TGTGCCAGCCAGTTTGGAGGATCGAGAGAGCAGTACTTC
.	TRBV6-5	few	TRBJ2-6	CASSLGGGSSGANVLTF	TGTGCCAGCAGTTTGGGGGGTGGCAGCTCTGGGGCCAACGTCCTGACTTTC
TRBD1	TRBV11-2	.	TRBJ2-5	CASSPRGRETQYF	TGTGCCAGCAGCCCCAGGGGGAGAGAGACCCAGTACTTC
TRBD1	TRBV3-1	few	TRBJ1-2	CASSPHDRGNGYTF	TGTGCCAGCAGCCCGCATGACAGGGGAAATGGCTACACCTTC
.	TRBV11-2	.	TRBJ1-6	CASSRVGGLSSYNSPLHF	TGTGCCAGCAGCAGAGTGGGTGGTCTGAGCTCCTATAATTCACCCCTCCACTTT
.	TRBV2	many	TRBJ2-7	CASSEPNSYEQYF	TGTGCCAGCAGTGAACCCAACTCCTACGAGCAGTACTTC
TRBD2	TRBV5-6	few	TRBJ2-2	CASSFWLAGDTGELFF	TGTGCCAGCAGCTTCTGGCTAGCGGGGGATACCGGGGAGCTGTTTTTT
.	TRBV18	many	TRBJ1-4	CASSQDTLTATNEKLFF	TGTGCCAGCTCACAGGACACCCTTACTGCAACTAATGAAAAACTGTTTTTT
TRBD1	TRBV28	.	TRBJ1-2	CASSSPPGQRNYGYTF	TGTGCCAGCAGTTCCCCTCCGGGACAGAGAAACTATGGCTACACCTTC
.	TRBV7-3	few	TRBJ2-1	CASSQGPSSYNEQFF	TGTGCCAGCAGTCAGGGTCCCAGCTCCTACAATGAGCAGTTCTTC
TRBD2	TRBV3-1	few	TRBJ2-3	CASSQEGLAGGGTDTQYF	TGTGCCAGCAGCCAGGAGGGATTAGCGGGAGGTGGGACAGATACGCAGTATTTT
.	TRBV20-1	many	TRBJ2-2	CSAPRRYTGELFF	TGCAGTGCTCCTAGGCGGTACACCGGGGAGCTGTTTTTT
.	TRBV20-1	few	TRBJ2-3	CSPERGGTDTQYF	TGCAGTCCCGAGCGCGGGGGCACAGATACGCAGTATTTT
.	TRBV11-3	.	TRBJ2-5	CASSPRDKEETQYF	TGTGCCAGCAGCCCTCGAGATAAGGAAGAGACCCAGTACTTC
TRBD1	TRBV5-1	many	TRBJ2-2	CASSLGLPGQGVTGELFF	TGCGCCAGCAGCTTGGGCTTGCCAGGACAGGGGGTCACCGGGGAGCTGTTTTTT
.	TRBV28	few	TRBJ2-5	CASGNRYQETQYF	TGTGCCAGCGGAAACAGGTACCAAGAGACCCAGTACTTC
TRBD2	TRBV7-7	.	TRBJ2-5	CASSLRLAEQETQYF	TGTGCCAGCAGCTTAAGACTAGCGGAACAAGAGACCCAGTACTTC
TRBD2	TRBV11-2	.	TRBJ2-3	CASSTPGTREDTQYF	TGTGCCAGCAGCACGCCCGGGACTAGAGAGGATACGCAGTATTTT
.	TRBV9	.	TRBJ2-7	CASSPMDSRYEQYF	TGTGCCAGCAGCCCGATGGACAGCCGTTACGAGCAGTACTTC
.	TRBV7-9	many	TRBJ1-5	CATRDGDNQPQHF	TGTGCCACGCGGGACGGAGACAATCAGCCCCAGCATTTT
.	TRBV4-3	.	TRBJ2-1	CASSLDRVDEQFF	TGCGCCAGCAGCCTGGATCGGGTGGATGAGCAGTTCTTC
TRBD1	TRBV11-2	many	TRBJ1-1	CASKRTGPTEAFF	TGTGCCAGCAAAAGGACAGGCCCCACTGAAGCTTTCTTT
.	TRBV11-2	.	TRBJ2-1	CASSLLPYNEQFF	TGTGCCAGCAGCTTATTGCCCTACAATGAGCAGTTCTTC
TRBD1	TRBV14	.	TRBJ2-7	CASSGPGQRGMRQYF	TGTGCCAGCAGCGGTCCGGGACAGAGGGGTATGAGGCAGTACTTC
.	TRBV30	few	TRBJ2-2	CAWNRPPNTGELFF	TGTGCCTGGAACAGACCCCCGAACACCGGGGAGCTGTTTTTT
.	TRBV18	.	TRBJ1-2	CASSPLDSRESGYTF	TGTGCCAGCTCACCACTGGATTCTAGGGAAAGTGGCTACACCTTC
.	TRBV14	.	TRBJ2-2	CASSHRTALNTGELFF	TGTGCCAGCAGCCACCGGACGGCGCTGAACACCGGGGAGCTGTTTTTT
.	TRBV20-1	.	TRBJ1-1	CSAESPMNTEAFF	TGCAGTGCGGAGAGTCCTATGAACACTGAAGCTTTCTTT
.	TRBV6-1	.	TRBJ2-5	CASRSYRDPRQGTQYF	TGTGCCAGCAGGAGCTACAGGGATCCCCGGCAAGGGACCCAGTACTTC
TRBD2	TRBV6-2/TRBV6-3	.	TRBJ2-1	CASSTGLAGVVFF	TGTGCCAGCAGTACTGGACTAGCGGGAGTGGTGTTCTTC
.	TRBV5-4	many	TRBJ1-1	CASSPTTDKGTEAFF	TGTGCCAGCAGCCCTACCACTGACAAGGGCACTGAAGCTTTCTTT
.	TRBV7-8	.	TRBJ2-6	CASTPSPGTYSGANVLTF	TGTGCCAGCACCCCATCTCCCGGGACCTACTCTGGGGCCAACGTCCTGACTTTC
.	TRBV6-2/TRBV6-3	.	TRBJ2-1	CASSYPGSYNEQFF	TGTGCCAGCAGTTACCCGGGGTCCTACAATGAGCAGTTCTTC
.	TRBV12-3/TRBV12-4	.	TRBJ2-2	CASTKGGNTGELFF	TGTGCCAGCACCAAGGGGGGGAACACCGGGGAGCTGTTTTTT
TRBD1	TRBV27	.	TRBJ1-3	CASSPGGTATRMTGNTIYF	TGTGCCAGCAGTCCCGGAGGGACAGCGACTAGAATGACTGGAAACACCATATATTTT
.	TRBV12-3/TRBV12-4	.	TRBJ2-7	CASSPGAEQYF	TGTGCCAGCAGTCCAGGGGCCGAGCAGTACTTC
TRBD2	TRBV12-3/TRBV12-4	many	TRBJ2-7	CASSLFVGGGTSGREQYF	TGTGCCAGCAGTTTATTTGTCGGGGGGGGGACTAGCGGGAGAGAGCAGTACTTC
.	TRBV2	.	TRBJ1-2	CASSERTTSNYGYTF	TGTGCCAGCAGTGAGAGGACCACTTCTAACTATGGCTACACCTTC
TRBD2	TRBV12-3/TRBV12-4	many	TRBJ2-1	CASSGGRGGSYNEQFF	TGTGCCAGCAGTGGAGGGCGCGGGGGATCCTACAATGAGCAGTTCTTC
.	TRBV5-1	.	TRBJ1-1	CASSLWGTTEAFF	TGCGCCAGCAGCTTATGGGGGACGACGGAAGCTTTCTTT
.	TRBV27	.	TRBJ2-4	CASSPIRGFENIQYF	TGTGCCAGCAGTCCCATTAGGGGTTTTGAAAACATTCAGTACTTC
TRBD1	TRBV27	.	TRBJ2-1	CASSQDRVRNEQFF	TGTGCCAGCAGTCAAGACAGGGTTCGCAATGAGCAGTTCTTC
.	TRBV7-2	.	TRBJ2-5	CASSPQTGHQETQYF	TGTGCCAGCAGCCCACAAACAGGGCACCAAGAGACCCAGTACTTC